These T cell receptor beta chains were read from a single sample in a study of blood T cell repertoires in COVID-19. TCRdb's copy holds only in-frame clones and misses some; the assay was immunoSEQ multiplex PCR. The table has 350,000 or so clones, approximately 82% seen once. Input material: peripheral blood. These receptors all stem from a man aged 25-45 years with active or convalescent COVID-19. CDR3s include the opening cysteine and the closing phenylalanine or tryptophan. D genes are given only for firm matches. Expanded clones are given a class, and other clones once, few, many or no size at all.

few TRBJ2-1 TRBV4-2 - CASSQDLSSYNEQFF TGTGCCAGCAGCCAAGATCTCAGTTCCTACAATGAGCAGTTCTTC
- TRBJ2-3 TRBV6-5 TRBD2 CASNPLAGADTQYF TGTGCCAGCAACCCACTAGCGGGAGCAGATACGCAGTATTTT
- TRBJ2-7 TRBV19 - CASMGTGKESSYEQYF TGTGCCAGTATGGGTACAGGTAAGGAGAGCTCCTACGAGCAGTACTTC
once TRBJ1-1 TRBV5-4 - CASSLSGLPEAFF TGTGCCAGCAGCTTGAGTGGGCTACCTGAAGCTTTCTTT
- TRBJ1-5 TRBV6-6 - CASSYPGGNQPQHF TGTGCCAGCAGTTACCCAGGGGGCAATCAGCCCCAGCATTTT
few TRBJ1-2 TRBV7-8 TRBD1 CASSPNRQGPYGYTF TGTGCCAGCAGCCCGAATCGACAGGGGCCCTATGGCTACACCTTC
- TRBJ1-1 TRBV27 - CAPPRGRRAMNTEAFF TGTGCCCCCCCCCGGGGGAGGAGGGCTATGAACACTGAAGCTTTCTTT
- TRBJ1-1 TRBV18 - CASSPIESLNTEAFF TGTGCCAGCTCACCGATCGAGAGCCTGAACACTGAAGCTTTCTTT
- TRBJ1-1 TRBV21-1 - CAGSKERMRQGPNTEAFF TGTGCCGGCAGCAAAGAAAGGATGAGACAGGGGCCGAACACTGAAGCTTTCTTT
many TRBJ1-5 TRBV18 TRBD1 CASSMTGGENQPQHF TGTGCCAGCTCAATGACAGGGGGCGAGAATCAGCCCCAGCATTTT
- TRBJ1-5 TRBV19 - CASRYWVGDGQPQHF TGTGCCAGTAGGTACTGGGTAGGGGATGGTCAGCCCCAGCATTTT
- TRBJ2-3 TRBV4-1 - CASSQEWAAGRTDTQYF TGCGCCAGCAGCCAAGAATGGGCCGCAGGTCGCACAGATACGCAGTATTTT
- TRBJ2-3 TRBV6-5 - CASEGHTDTQYF TGTGCCAGCGAAGGACACACAGATACGCAGTATTTT
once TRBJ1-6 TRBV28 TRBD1 CASRPTGGSYSPLHF TGTGCCAGCAGGCCAACAGGGGGATCCTACTCACCCCTCCACTTT
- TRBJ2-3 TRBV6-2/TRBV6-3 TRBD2 CASSPETSGSHLKSTDTQYF TGTGCCAGCAGCCCCGAGACTAGCGGGAGTCATTTAAAGAGCACAGATACGCAGTATTTT
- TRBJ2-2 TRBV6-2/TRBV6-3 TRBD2 CASNPPGTSTSTGELFF TGTGCCAGCAACCCACCCGGGACTAGCACGAGCACCGGGGAGCTGTTTTTT
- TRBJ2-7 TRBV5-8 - CASSFTGTYEQYF TGTGCCAGCAGCTTCACAGGTACCTACGAGCAGTACTTC
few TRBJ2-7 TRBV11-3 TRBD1 CASSLGLEGGPHEQYF TGTGCCAGCAGCTTAGGATTGGAAGGGGGCCCCCACGAGCAGTACTTC
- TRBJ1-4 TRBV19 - CASSEQIDEKLFF TGTGCCAGTAGTGAACAGATCGATGAAAAACTGTTTTTT
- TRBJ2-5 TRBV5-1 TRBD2 CASSPGLAGWKETQYF TGCGCCAGCAGCCCCGGACTAGCGGGATGGAAAGAGACCCAGTACTTC
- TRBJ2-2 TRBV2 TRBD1 CASTGTGGPTGELFF TGTGCCAGCACTGGGACAGGCGGCCCCACCGGGGAGCTGTTTTTT
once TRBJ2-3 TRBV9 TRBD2 CASSESGLASDTQYF TGTGCCAGCAGCGAGTCGGGACTAGCCTCAGATACGCAGTATTTT
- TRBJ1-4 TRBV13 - CASSSRQEGLNEKLFF TGTGCCAGCAGCTCCCGTCAAGAGGGCCTTAATGAAAAACTGTTTTTT
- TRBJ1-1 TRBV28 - CASSFNRFLGTEAFF TGTGCCAGCAGTTTTAACAGGTTCTTAGGCACTGAAGCTTTCTTT
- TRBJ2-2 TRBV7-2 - CASNPGYSNTGELFF TGTGCCAGCAACCCGGGGTATTCGAACACCGGGGAGCTGTTTTTT
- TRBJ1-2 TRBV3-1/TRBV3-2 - CASSQGPARGARGYTF TGTGCCAGCAGCCAAGGTCCCGCCCGGGGGGCTCGGGGCTACACCTTC
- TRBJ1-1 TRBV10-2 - CASIAGGTEAFF TGCGCCAGCATCGCGGGTGGGACTGAAGCTTTCTTT
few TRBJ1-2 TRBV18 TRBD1 CASSPPRGLGYGYTF TGTGCCAGCTCACCACCAAGGGGGCTCGGCTATGGCTACACCTTC
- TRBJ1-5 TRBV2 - CASKRVAISNQPQHF TGTGCCAGCAAGAGGGTAGCCATAAGCAATCAGCCCCAGCATTTT
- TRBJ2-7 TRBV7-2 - CASSWTSGTLYEQYF TGTGCCAGCAGCTGGACCTCCGGGACACTATACGAGCAGTACTTC
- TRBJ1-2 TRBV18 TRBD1 CASSPWPPGQGYYGYTF TGTGCCAGCTCACCATGGCCCCCGGGACAGGGCTACTATGGCTACACCTTC
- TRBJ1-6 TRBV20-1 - CSASDRIRSYNSPLHF TGCAGTGCTAGTGACAGGATACGCTCCTATAATTCACCCCTCCACTTT
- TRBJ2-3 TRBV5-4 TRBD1 CASRGGTGGTADTQYF TGTGCCAGCAGGGGAGGGACAGGGGGCACGGCAGATACGCAGTATTTT
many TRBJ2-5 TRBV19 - CASSYDDYQTQYF TGTGCCAGTAGTTATGATGACTATCAGACCCAGTACTTC
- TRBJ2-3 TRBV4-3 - CASSIQRGISDTQYF TGCGCCAGCAGCATACAGCGAGGGATTTCAGATACGCAGTATTTT
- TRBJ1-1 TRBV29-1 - CSSQTGGNTEAFF TGCAGCTCCCAGACAGGAGGAAACACTGAAGCTTTCTTT
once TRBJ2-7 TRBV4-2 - CASSQDGGPSYEQYF TGTGCCAGCAGCCAAGATGGAGGGCCGTCCTACGAGCAGTACTTC
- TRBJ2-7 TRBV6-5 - CASSYSASETYEQYF TGTGCCAGCAGTTACTCTGCTAGCGAAACCTACGAGCAGTACTTC
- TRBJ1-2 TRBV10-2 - CASSEEGNYGYTF TGCGCCAGCAGTGAGGAGGGAAACTATGGCTACACCTTC
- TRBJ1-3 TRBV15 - CATSRAGTRNTIYF TGTGCCACCAGCAGAGCAGGAACGCGAAACACCATATATTTT
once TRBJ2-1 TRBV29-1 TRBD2 CSVGGLALDEQFF TGCAGCGTCGGGGGACTAGCGCTCGATGAGCAGTTCTTC
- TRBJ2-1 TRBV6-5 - CASSSPVSSYNEQFF TGTGCCAGCAGTTCCCCCGTTAGCTCCTACAATGAGCAGTTCTTC
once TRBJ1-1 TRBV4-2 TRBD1 CASSQEAGGTTEAFF TGTGCCAGCAGCCAAGAGGCAGGGGGTACGACTGAAGCTTTCTTT
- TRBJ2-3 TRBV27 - CASSPYRVETDTQYF TGTGCCAGCAGCCCCTACAGGGTGGAGACAGATACGCAGTATTTT
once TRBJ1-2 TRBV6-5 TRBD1 CASTRGPQGNGYTF TGTGCCAGCACACGGGGACCACAGGGGAATGGCTACACCTTC
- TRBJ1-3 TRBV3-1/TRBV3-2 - CASSQEVGRGSGNTIYF TGTGCCAGCAGCCAAGAAGTGGGCAGGGGATCTGGAAACACCATATATTTT
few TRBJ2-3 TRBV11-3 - CASTLGGSTDTQYF TGTGCCAGCACCCTGGGAGGCTCCACAGATACGCAGTATTTT
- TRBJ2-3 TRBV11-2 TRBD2 CASSLYAGGDTDTQYF TGTGCCAGCAGCTTGTATGCGGGAGGGGACACAGATACGCAGTATTTT
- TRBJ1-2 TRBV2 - CASSETTNYGYTF TGTGCCAGCAGTGAGACAACCAACTATGGCTACACCTTC
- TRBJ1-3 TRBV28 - CASRLPSGNTIYF TGTGCCAGCAGGCTACCCTCTGGAAACACCATATATTTT
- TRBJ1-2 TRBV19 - CASSIGLVWERYGYTF TGTGCCAGTAGTATAGGCCTTGTGTGGGAGCGCTATGGCTACACCTTC
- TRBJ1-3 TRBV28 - CASSLMTWARNTIYF TGTGCCAGCAGTTTAATGACGTGGGCCCGAAACACCATATATTTT
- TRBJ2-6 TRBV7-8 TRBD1 CASSITTGGSGANVLTF TGTGCCAGCAGCATAACGACAGGGGGCTCTGGGGCCAACGTCCTGACTTTC
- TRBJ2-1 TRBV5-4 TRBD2 CASSLPPTGGPNNEQFF TGTGCCAGCAGCTTGCCTCCTACGGGAGGACCTAACAATGAGCAGTTCTTC
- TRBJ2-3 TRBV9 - CASSPTPRRTDTQYF TGTGCCAGCAGCCCGACTCCCCGTAGAACAGATACGCAGTATTTT